This T cell receptor (beta chain) emerged from a study of blood T cell repertoires in COVID-19. Study-level information: From the United States, Italy and Spain came samples of acute and convalescent COVID-19.

V lost 6 bases, J lost 4 bases, and 7 bases stayed unmatched. In germline, CDR1 is LNHDA, CDR2 SQIVND (reference sequence). This CDR3 contains 14 residues. TCRdb keeps only in-frame clones here, not all; method: immunoSEQ multiplex PCR. The sample consists of around 220,000 clones, about 90% of them appearing once. This chain links TRBV19 with TRBJ1-2; 8 bases align to TRBD1. The source of this sequence is a man in his forties with active or convalescent COVID-19. Sequencing was carried out using peripheral blood. The CDR3 bases are TGTGCCAGTAGCGACAGGGGCCGTGTCTATGGCTACACCTTC. Residues: CASSDRGRVYGYTF.